This T cell receptor (beta chain) was obtained from a study of post-analysis software for immune sequencing data. Across the whole study: Relapsing-remitting, secondary progressive and progressive-relapsing forms made up the multiple sclerosis disease courses. The study, taken as a whole, reports: Patients had higher frequencies than controls of four to six TRBV segments, including TRBV5-6, TRBV5-1 and TRBV20-1. Significantly lower normalized Chao1 diversity was seen in multiple sclerosis patients than in controls. Same-batch samples co-clustered strongly by F measure.

Worth noting for this clonotype: Antigen: not known.

Trimming took 5 bases from V and 3 from J; bases not matched to a gene: 11. This CDR3 comprises 16 residues. CDR1 is MNHNY and CDR2 is SVGAGI in the germline V gene (reference sequence). Built from TCR beta cDNA, the libraries had unique molecular identifiers in them. TCRdb reanalysed the PCR reads using MiXCR and keeps one entry per CDR3 protein. Counted here are 700,000 to 900,000 distinct CDR3 sequences, about 43% occurring once; the ten biggest clones make up around 4.7%. The receptor was derived from a girl aged 5-17 years with multiple sclerosis. Sequencing was carried out using blood. The J gene is TRBJ2-3, the V gene TRBV6-6; 7 bases agree with TRBD1. The CDR3 DNA is TGTGCCAGCAGTCATCCAAGGGGGCAGTCAACAGATACGCAGTATTTT. Its protein product is CASSHPRGQSTDTQYF.